The 24 T cell receptor beta chains listed next were all sequenced from one sample in a study of blood T cell repertoires in COVID-19 (dated by TCRdb to 2018 to 2021). Libraries were prepared through the immunoSEQ multiplex PCR assay. Imported from immuneACCESS, the table was reduced by TCRdb to in-frame sequences with V and J called. These copies leave out some clones; in studies compared against another copy, an unresolved V gene accounts for under half, and the cause of the remainder is not known. The sample table shows about 150,000 clones, and roughly nine tenths are seen once. The top ten clonotypes cover 15% of the sample. Specimen: peripheral blood. These receptor sequences come from a middle-aged woman with acute or convalescent COVID-19.

V and J are TRBV15 and TRBJ1-4, with TRBD1 matching 10 bases. CDR1 and CDR2 from the germline V gene are LNHNV and YYDKDF (reference sequence). This CDR3 is 15 amino acids long. The V segment lost 4 bases and the J segment 4 bases; nucleotides outside the gene matches: 3. CDR3 nucleotide sequence: TGTGCCACCAGCAAAGACAGGGGGCTTAATGAAAAACTGTTTTTT. It encodes CATSKDRGLNEKLFF.

V usage is TRBV9 and J usage is TRBJ1-5, with D unresolved. V lost 0 bases to trimming and J lost 6 bases, with 7 bases between them. CDR1 is SGDLS, CDR2 YYNGEE, per germline. This CDR3 spans 13 amino acids. CDR3 in amino acids: CASSVDPSQPQHF. CDR3 coding DNA: TGTGCCAGCAGCGTAGATCCCAGTCAGCCCCAGCATTTT. Filled out from reference TRBV9 and TRBJ1-5, the complete variable domain reads DSGVTQTPKHLITATGQRVTLRCSPRSGDLSVYWYQQSLDQGLQFLIQYYNGEERAKGNILERFSAQQFPDLHSELNLSSLELGDSALYFCASSVDPSQPQHFGDGTRLSIL.

This clone was seen a handful of times. The chain combines TRBV7-9 with TRBJ2-7, with D uncertain. The CDR3 covers 15 residues. With 1 base removed from V and 2 bases from J, the gap between germline ends came to 12 bases. The germline gives CDR1 SEHNR, CDR2 FQNEAQ (reference sequence). The CDR3 sequence is CASSLVPGSPYEQYF. CDR3 coding DNA: TGTGCCAGCAGCTTAGTTCCAGGCTCCCCCTACGAGCAGTACTTC.

Only one count was recorded for this clone. The chain's CDR3 is CSARQVEQYF. In DNA form, the CDR3 reads TGCAGTGCAAGACAGGTCGAGCAGTACTTC. This rearrangement joins TRBV20-1 to TRBJ2-7; a weak D match, TRBD1 (6 bases). Germline V CDR1 and CDR2: DFQATT, SNEGSKA (reference sequence). With 6 bases removed from V and 6 bases from J, the gap between germline ends came to 9 bases. The CDR3 extends over 10 amino acids.

This chain joins TRBV7-9 and TRBJ2-1, with TRBD2 identical over 9 bases. This CDR3 spans 15 amino acids. Trimming removed 1 base from V and 6 bases from J; junction bases left unmatched: 4. CDR1 and CDR2 (germline): SEHNR, FQNEAQ (reference sequence). The CDR3 loop is CASSLGSGGPNEQFF. The CDR3 bases are TGTGCCAGCAGCTTAGGCAGCGGGGGGCCCAATGAGCAGTTCTTC.

The chain carries TRBV5-4 and TRBJ2-7; 7 bases are shared with TRBD2. The CDR3 has 15 residues. Unmatched junction bases numbered 5, after V lost 0 bases and J lost 2 bases. Per germline, CDR1 SGHNT and CDR2 YYREEE (reference sequence). The CDR3 loop reads CASSLGSGATYEQYF. The CDR3 DNA reads as TGTGCCAGCAGCTTGGGCAGCGGGGCTACCTACGAGCAGTACTTC.

This rearrangement joins TRBV3-1 (or the pseudogene TRBV3-2) to TRBJ1-5, with 7 bases aligning to TRBD1. Trimming took 5 bases from V and 7 from J; bases not matched to a gene: 5. Germline V CDR1 and CDR2: LGHDT, YNNKEL (reference sequence). This CDR3 is 13 amino acids long. DNA for the CDR3: TGTGCCAGCAGCACGAACAGGGGACAGCCCCAGCATTTT. Amino acid sequence: CASSTNRGQPQHF.

The chain joins TRBV15 to TRBJ2-1; possibly TRBD2 for D (5 bases). This CDR3 region has 15 residues. Germline CDR1 LNHNV, CDR2 YYDKDF (reference sequence). V was pared by 0 bases and J by 3 bases, with 9 bases between. The CDR3 region is CATSRERVNYNEQFF. The DNA of the CDR3 is TGTGCCACCAGCAGAGAGCGGGTTAACTACAATGAGCAGTTCTTC.

The rearrangement links TRBV11-3 to TRBJ2-7; 12 nucleotides align to TRBD2. Germline V gene lookup returns CDR1 SGHNT and CDR2 YENEEA. This CDR3 region has 15 residues. V shed 5 bases and J 1 base; nucleotides not matched to a gene: 3. CDR3: CASSPTSGRSYEQYF. CDR3 DNA: TGTGCCAGCAGCCCGACTAGCGGGAGATCCTACGAGCAGTACTTC.

V is TRBV5-1 and J is TRBJ2-5, with D possibly TRBD1 on 6 matching bases. CDR1 is SGHRS, CDR2 YFSETQ, per germline. The CDR3 is made up of 16 amino acids. The ends were cut back, 3 bases at V and 4 bases at J, with 19 bases in the middle. CDR3 amino acids: CASSSSGAEVAETQYF. The CDR3 DNA follows: TGCGCCAGCAGCTCATCAGGGGCTGAGGTGGCAGAGACCCAGTACTTC.

The chain employs TRBV24-1 and TRBJ2-5; D possibly corresponds to TRBD1 (5 bases). CDR3 size: 15 residues. V lost 4 bases, J lost 4 bases, and 15 bases lay in between. Germline-derived CDR1 and CDR2 are KGHDR and SFDVKD. CDR3 nucleotides: TGTGCCACCAGTGACCGAATCCCAGGGTCAGAGACCCAGTACTTC. Protein product: CATSDRIPGSETQYF.

The table lists this clone with a count of one. The chain employs TRBV5-6 and TRBJ2-7; a weak D match, TRBD2 (5 bases). Germline V gene data show CDR1 as SGHDT and CDR2 as YYEEEE. Trimming removed 3 bases at V and 7 bases at J, with 20 bases between. The CDR3 is 15 amino acids. The CDR3 spells CASSWRKPPIGEQYF. The CDR3 coding sequence is TGTGCCAGCAGCTGGAGGAAACCCCCTATTGGAGAGCAGTACTTC.

This clone is a singleton in its sample. The chain couples TRBV7-6 to TRBJ2-5, with 8 positions matching TRBD2. The CDR3 loop spans 16 amino acids. CDR1 is SGHVS, CDR2 FNYEAQ, per germline. V lost 2 bases, J lost 4 bases, and 9 bases stayed unmatched. CDR3 region: CASSLMVSGVGETQYF. For the CDR3, the DNA is TGTGCCAGCAGCTTAATGGTTAGCGGGGTGGGAGAGACCCAGTACTTC.

The chain links TRBV6-5 to TRBJ2-1; D might be TRBD2 (6 bases). The CDR3 has 13 amino acids. Germline CDR1 MNHEY, CDR2 SVGAGI. The germline V and J ends were trimmed by 6 bases and 3 bases, with 9 bases remaining between them. The CDR3 sequence: CASREGNYNEQFF. The CDR3 DNA sequence: TGTGCCAGCAGGGAGGGAAACTACAATGAGCAGTTCTTC.

This chain links TRBV4-1 with TRBJ1-6; D is unresolved. V lost 0 bases and J 13 bases, leaving 19 bases between the germline ends. The CDR3 length is 16 residues. Germline V lookup: CDR1 MGHRA, CDR2 YSYEKL. CDR3 loop: CASSQEGRQEFSPLHF. DNA for the CDR3: TGCGCCAGCAGCCAAGAGGGGAGGCAGGAGTTTTCCCCCCTCCACTTT.

The V call is TRBV14, the J call TRBJ2-3, with TRBD1 as a possible D gene (6 bases). From germline, CDR1 is SGHDN and CDR2 FVKESK. This CDR3 has 16 residues. V was clipped by 1 base and J by 5 bases, with 16 bases between them. This CDR3 reads CASSQVVPTGLDTQYF. Here the CDR3 DNA reads TGTGCCAGCAGCCAAGTAGTCCCGACAGGCCTAGATACGCAGTATTTT.

This chain connects TRBV6-2 or TRBV6-3 to TRBJ1-1, with TRBD1 identical over 8 bases. Germline trimming cut 4 bases from V and 5 bases from J; bases unmatched to any gene: 12. CDR3 length equals 16 residues. In germline, CDR1 is MNHEY, CDR2 SVGEGT. The CDR3 loop reads CASSSANWDRWTEAFF. The CDR3, as DNA: TGTGCCAGCAGTTCGGCTAATTGGGACAGGTGGACTGAAGCTTTCTTT.

CDR3 DNA sequence: TGTGCCAGCAGCTTAGGGACAAACACTGAAGCTTTCTTT. Residues: CASSLGTNTEAFF. J is TRBJ1-1 and V is TRBV11-3, with D possibly TRBD1 on 5 matching bases. The CDR3 totals 13 residues. V was trimmed by 1 base and J by 2 bases, leaving 5 bases between them. From germline, CDR1 is SGHNT and CDR2 YENEEA.

The rearrangement joins TRBV6-2 or TRBV6-3 to TRBJ2-3; the D gene is possibly TRBD1 (5 bases). Germline CDR1 and CDR2: MNHEY and SVGEGT. V was pared by 2 bases and J by 0 bases, with 15 bases between. The length of the CDR3 is 17 residues. DNA for the CDR3: TGTGCCAGCAGTTACGTGTTGGGGCTCAGTAGCACAGATACGCAGTATTTT. Its protein product is CASSYVLGLSSTDTQYF.

The V and J genes are TRBV3-1 (or the pseudogene TRBV3-2) and TRBJ2-7, with 9 bases lining up with TRBD2. The CDR3 totals 17 residues. Germline CDR1 and CDR2: LGHDT and YNNKEL (reference sequence). V was pared by 4 bases and J by 7 bases, with 17 bases of the junction left unmatched. The CDR3 DNA sequence: TGTGCCAGCAGCCGGAAAAATAGCGGGGGCGCCTTTTGGGAGCAGTACTTC. This encodes CASSRKNSGGAFWEQYF.

The V call is TRBV29-1, the J call TRBJ2-1; tentative D call: TRBD2 (5 bases). V dropped 0 bases and J dropped 7 bases, with 13 bases sitting between them. CDR3 length: 14 amino acids. From germline, CDR1 is SQVTM and CDR2 ANQGSEA. The CDR3 is CSVEDHLTGNEQFF. DNA of the CDR3: TGCAGCGTTGAAGATCATCTTACGGGGAATGAGCAGTTCTTC.

This rearrangement joins TRBV4-1 to TRBJ2-3; D gene unclear. Trimming took 0 bases from V and 0 from J, leaving 10 bases between them. Germline V lookup: CDR1 MGHRA, CDR2 YSYEKL. The CDR3 sequence is 16 residues long. CDR3 residues: CASSQDPSTSTDTQYF. The DNA for the CDR3 is TGCGCCAGCAGCCAAGATCCTAGTACTAGCACAGATACGCAGTATTTT.

The rearrangement joins TRBV6-5 to TRBJ2-5; D might be TRBD2 (6 bases). The CDR3 runs 16 residues. V lost 0 bases to trimming and J lost 3 bases, with 14 bases between them. Looked up from germline, CDR1 is MNHEY and CDR2 is SVGAGI. CDR3 bases: TGTGCCAGCAGTTACTCGGCCGGGGGTATTAAAGAGACCCAGTACTTC. Translation: CASSYSAGGIKETQYF.

The genes are TRBV19 and TRBJ1-1; D is unclear. The V end lost 5 bases, the J end lost 5 bases, and 9 bases lay between the germline ends. The CDR3 extends over 12 amino acids. Per the germline V gene, CDR1 is LNHDA and CDR2 is SQIVND (reference sequence). The CDR3 DNA sequence: TGTGCCAGTAGTGCAAGAGGGACTGAAGCTTTCTTT. This gives the protein CASSARGTEAFF.